Below are 31 T cell receptor beta chains sequenced from a single sample in a study of T-cell reconstitution after alpha-beta-depleted transplantation in children. Preparation of the TCRbeta library used unique molecular identifiers. TCRdb re-derived calls from the PCR reads in MiXCR, one entry per CDR3 protein. The table records roughly 500,000 distinct CDR3 sequences, approximately 32% of them present only once. The sample consisted of PBMCs from the stem cell graft donor, taken from the stem cell graft. Receptor source: a human donor who donated a stem cell graft to a child with aplastic anemia.

V gene TRBV28 combines with J gene TRBJ1-5; 8 nucleotides align to TRBD1. V shed 3 bases and J 5 bases; nucleotides not matched to a gene: 6. Germline CDR1 MDHEN, CDR2 SYDVKM. This CDR3 is 15 amino acids long. The DNA of the CDR3 is TGTGCCAGCAGTTTGTCCACAGGGGGGTATCAGCCCCAGCATTTT. Protein sequence: CASSLSTGGYQPQHF.

The chain uses TRBV20-1 and TRBJ2-5, with 9 bases fitting TRBD1. Germline CDR1 is DFQATT and CDR2 is SNEGSKA (reference sequence). V was pared by 6 bases and J by 4 bases, with 12 bases of the junction left unmatched. This CDR3 is 15 amino acids long. The CDR3 sequence: CSASGGQGIRETQYF. In nucleotides, the CDR3 is TGCAGTGCAAGTGGGGGACAGGGCATCCGAGAGACCCAGTACTTC.

This clonotype has only a few counts. J is TRBJ1-2 and V is TRBV6-1, with 10 bases lining up with TRBD1. J gave up 5 bases and V 6 bases, and 6 bases lay outside the gene matches. The CDR3 spans 14 residues. CDR1 and CDR2 from the germline V gene are MNHNS and SASEGT. The CDR3 DNA follows: TGTGCCAGCAGCTCCGGACAGGGGGGGTATGGCTACACCTTC. Its translation is CASSSGQGGYGYTF.

The chain has TRBV18 and TRBJ1-1; 7 bases agree with TRBD1. CDR1 is KGHSH, CDR2 LQKENI, per germline. The CDR3 contains 13 residues. Trimming removed 8 bases from V and 9 bases from J; junction bases left unmatched: 12. For the CDR3, the DNA is TGTGCCAGCAAACCGACCGACAGGGAGAAAGCTTTCTTT. The encoded protein is CASKPTDREKAFF.

This clonotype has just a few counts. The chain joins TRBV5-1 to TRBJ2-1, with 7 bases identical to TRBD2. The junction had 14 bases not matched to a gene; V was cut back by 4 bases and J by 7 bases. The CDR3 is 16 amino acids. CDR1 is SGHRS, CDR2 YFSETQ, per germline. The CDR3 sequence: CASSPSGTFAGNEQFF. The CDR3 coding sequence is TGCGCCAGCAGCCCAAGCGGGACCTTTGCCGGTAATGAGCAGTTCTTC.

V gene TRBV20-1 combines with J gene TRBJ2-3, with D possibly being TRBD1 (5 bases). Trimming cost V 4 bases and J 14 bases, with 16 bases left between them. The CDR3 contains 11 residues. Germline CDR1 and CDR2: DFQATT and SNEGSKA (reference sequence). The CDR3 sequence: CSANPTVRWYF. CDR3 DNA: TGCAGTGCTAACCCGACAGTCCGCTGGTATTTT.

The chain is built from TRBV27 and TRBJ2-2; 9 bases map to TRBD2. Losses at the gene ends were 6 bases for V and 4 bases for J; bases not matched to a gene: 6. Germline CDR1 MNHEY, CDR2 SMNVEV (reference sequence). The CDR3 loop spans 15 amino acids. The CDR3 is CASRIAGAPTGELFF. Written as DNA, the CDR3 is TGTGCCAGCAGAATAGCGGGAGCTCCCACCGGGGAGCTGTTTTTT.

This clonotype was counted a few times. The chain joins TRBV20-1 to TRBJ1-5; 9 nucleotides align to TRBD1. The CDR3 runs to 14 residues. J lost 7 bases, V lost 0 bases, and 4 bases had no gene match. From germline, CDR1 is DFQATT and CDR2 SNEGSKA (reference sequence). CDR3 region: CSARDTGGYQPQHF. In nucleotides, the CDR3 is TGCAGTGCTAGAGATACAGGGGGCTACCAGCCCCAGCATTTT.

The CDR3 protein is CASSRRGYGYTF. The CDR3 nucleotides read TGTGCCAGCAGCCGAAGGGGTTATGGCTACACCTTC. This chain joins TRBV3-1 and TRBJ1-2, with D tentatively TRBD1 (5 bases). The germline V gene encodes CDR1 LGHDT and CDR2 YNNKEL (reference sequence). V gave up 4 bases and J gave up 5 bases, with 8 bases separating them. The CDR3 totals 12 residues.

A few counts support this clonotype. The rearrangement links TRBV20-1 to TRBJ2-1; maybe TRBD2 (5 bases). In germline, CDR1 is DFQATT, CDR2 SNEGSKA (reference sequence). Deletions cut 0 bases from V and 5 bases from J, with 8 bases between. This CDR3 has 13 residues. The CDR3 loop reads CSAREAVNNEQFF. The CDR3 coding sequence is TGCAGTGCTAGAGAAGCGGTCAACAATGAGCAGTTCTTC.

The V and J genes are TRBV18 and TRBJ2-7; 7 nucleotides agree with TRBD1. V was clipped by 2 bases and J by 2 bases; unmatched bases: 15. There are 18 residues in the CDR3. Germline V lookup: CDR1 KGHSH, CDR2 LQKENI. This CDR3 reads CASSPTQTEKTGTYEQYF. The CDR3 coding sequence is TGTGCCAGCTCACCAACACAGACAGAGAAGACAGGGACCTACGAGCAGTACTTC.

This chain connects TRBV10-3 to TRBJ1-1, with TRBD1 matching over 8 bases. The CDR3 spans 14 residues. V shed 7 bases, J shed 0 bases, and the junction held 4 bases outside the gene matches. CDR1 and CDR2 from the germline V gene are ENHRY and SYGVKD. This CDR3 reads CAITKDRVNTEAFF. CDR3 in DNA: TGTGCCATCACCAAGGACAGGGTGAACACTGAAGCTTTCTTT.

This clonotype was detected only a few times. CDR3 nucleotides: TGTGCCAGCAGCCCGGGGGGGGCCACCTACAATGAGCAGTTCTTC. Its protein product is CASSPGGATYNEQFF. The rearrangement uses TRBV7-2 and TRBJ2-1, with 8 positions matching TRBD2. The junction had 5 bases not matched to a gene; V was cut back by 5 bases and J by 2 bases. The CDR3 is made up of 15 amino acids. The germline V gene encodes CDR1 SGHTA and CDR2 FQGNSA.

The table lists this clonotype with a few counts. The chain uses TRBV27 and TRBJ1-1; D remains unclear. Germline values: CDR1 MNHEY, CDR2 SMNVEV (reference sequence). V dropped 5 bases and J dropped 8 bases, with 21 bases sitting between them. The CDR3 loop spans 15 amino acids. CDR3 nucleotide sequence: TGTGCCAGCAGTCCTCGTGGCACCCCGGTGAGGGAAGCTTTCTTT. Amino acids: CASSPRGTPVREAFF.

This clonotype was found once. V usage is TRBV4-2 and J usage is TRBJ2-1; 9 nucleotides line up with TRBD2. Germline CDR1 and CDR2: LGHNA and YNFKEQ. Trimming removed 1 base from V and 4 bases from J; junction bases left unmatched: 2. This CDR3 has 15 residues. CDR3: CASSQGTSEYNEQFF. CDR3 nucleotides: TGTGCCAGCAGCCAAGGGACTAGCGAGTACAATGAGCAGTTCTTC.

The V and J genes are TRBV10-3 and TRBJ1-1; D is ambiguous. Germline V gives CDR1 ENHRY, CDR2 SYGVKD. The CDR3 contains 17 residues. Trimming took 5 bases from V and 1 from J, leaving 20 bases between them. Written as DNA, the CDR3 is TGTGCCATCAGTTCGGCCCGAACCAACTCTCGGAACACTGAAGCTTTCTTT. As protein: CAISSARTNSRNTEAFF.

The V gene is TRBV20-1, the J gene TRBJ1-2, with TRBD1 identical over 12 bases. The germline gives CDR1 DFQATT, CDR2 SNEGSKA (reference sequence). V shed 6 bases and J 2 bases; nucleotides not matched to a gene: 7. CDR3 length equals 15 residues. This chain's CDR3 is CSARPGQGANYGYTF. The CDR3, as DNA: TGCAGTGCCCGCCCGGGACAGGGGGCGAACTATGGCTACACCTTC.

The chain couples TRBV25-1 to TRBJ2-1; D is perhaps TRBD2 (5 bases). V was cut by 2 bases and J by 4 bases, with 12 bases left in between. This CDR3 spans 15 amino acids. In germline, CDR1 is MGHDK, CDR2 SYGVNS. The CDR3 sequence: CASSEGERGYNEQFF. The CDR3 DNA sequence: TGTGCCAGCAGTGAAGGAGAACGGGGATACAATGAGCAGTTCTTC.

The genes are TRBV30 and TRBJ2-2, with no clear D. This CDR3 is 13 amino acids long. Between the trimmed V and J ends, which lost 0 bases and 4 bases, there was a span of 6 bases. From germline, CDR1 is GTSNPN and CDR2 SVGIG (reference sequence). The CDR3 spells CAWSVRSTGELFF. CDR3 bases: TGTGCCTGGAGTGTACGAAGCACCGGGGAGCTGTTTTTT.

The chain uses TRBV15 and TRBJ2-1; D is unclear. CDR3 length: 12 amino acids. The germline CDR1 and CDR2 sequences are LNHNV and YYDKDF (reference sequence). Trimming pared 3 bases from V and 4 bases from J, leaving 4 bases between. The CDR3 sequence is CATSRLYNEQFF. In DNA form, the CDR3 reads TGTGCCACCAGCAGGCTATACAATGAGCAGTTCTTC.

The genes are TRBV7-2 and TRBJ1-1; 7 nucleotides align to TRBD1. J was trimmed by 4 bases and V by 5 bases; bases with no gene match: 10. The CDR3 is 15 amino acids. The germline gives CDR1 SGHTA, CDR2 FQGNSA. CDR3 nucleotide sequence: TGTGCCAGCAGCCCAGAGACAGGGCAAGCCACTGAAGCTTTCTTT. Protein sequence: CASSPETGQATEAFF.

The V and J genes are TRBV19 and TRBJ1-1, with no clear D. The CDR3 is 13 residues long. Germline V gene data show CDR1 as LNHDA and CDR2 as SQIVND (reference sequence). With 5 bases removed from V and 4 bases from J, the gap between germline ends came to 11 bases. CDR3 bases: TGTGCCAGTAGTGCCCGGGATGGCACTGAAGCTTTCTTT. This gives the protein CASSARDGTEAFF.

This chain links TRBV6-1 with TRBJ1-1; D may be TRBD1 (5 bases). The V end was cut by 0 bases, the J end by 3 bases, with 11 bases between. Germline V CDR1 and CDR2: MNHNS, SASEGT. The CDR3 sequence is 15 residues long. The CDR3 spells CASSEARGWDTEAFF. The CDR3 DNA is TGTGCCAGCAGTGAAGCGAGGGGATGGGACACTGAAGCTTTCTTT.

The chain employs TRBV9 and TRBJ2-3, with D hard to call. Trimming pared 4 bases from V and 0 bases from J, leaving 12 bases between. CDR1 is SGDLS and CDR2 is YYNGEE in the germline V gene. This CDR3 is 15 amino acids long. CDR3 coding DNA: TGTGCCAGCAGCTCCCGTAAGGGAAGCACAGATACGCAGTATTTT. Residues: CASSSRKGSTDTQYF.

Many counts were recorded for this clonotype. The chain carries TRBV29-1 and TRBJ1-2; possibly TRBD1 for D (5 bases). Between the trimmed V and J ends, which lost 5 bases and 5 bases, there was a span of 12 bases. Per germline, CDR1 SQVTM and CDR2 ANQGSEA. This CDR3 is built from 12 residues. The CDR3 region has the DNA TGCAGCGTTATGACAGCGGGGTATGGCTACACCTTC. Its protein is CSVMTAGYGYTF. Drawing the rest from reference TRBV29-1 and TRBJ1-2, the complete variable domain is SAVISQKPSRDICQRGTSLTIQCQVDSQVTMMFWYRQQPGQSLTLIATANQGSEATYESGFVIDKFPISRPNLTFSTLTVSNMSPEDSSIYLCSVMTAGYGYTFGSGTRLTVV.

This clonotype was counted a few times. The V call is TRBV6-5, the J call TRBJ2-5; D possibly corresponds to TRBD1 (7 bases). CDR1 MNHEY and CDR2 SVGAGI come from the germline V gene. CDR3 length: 17 residues. Between the trimmed V and J ends, which lost 2 bases and 4 bases, there was a span of 20 bases. The CDR3 bases are TGTGCCAGCAGTTACCCGTCACAGGGGAGGTCGCGAGAGACCCAGTACTTC. It encodes CASSYPSQGRSRETQYF.

This clonotype occurred a few times. This chain connects TRBV30 to TRBJ2-1; D possibly matches TRBD1 or TRBD2 (5 bases each). The CDR3 spans 13 residues. Germline assignment: CDR1 GTSNPN and CDR2 SVGIG (reference sequence). Trimming shortened V by 0 bases and J by 6 bases, and 9 bases separated the two germline ends. CDR3 in DNA: TGTGCCTGGAGTGTCGGGACCACCAATGAGCAGTTCTTC. Residues: CAWSVGTTNEQFF.

Comment on this clonotype: This may come from a read error, since a much larger clone is one base off. This chain joins TRBV5-1 and TRBJ2-1; a possible D gene is TRBD1 (6 bases). Germline V CDR1 and CDR2: SGHRS, YFSETQ. The CDR3 sequence is 15 residues long. This chain's CDR3 is CASSLYGGLYNKQFF. DNA of the CDR3: TGCGCCAGCAGCTTGTATGGGGGCCTCTACAATAAGCAGTTCTTC.

This chain links TRBV28 with TRBJ2-7, with a tentative D call TRBD2 (6 bases). The germline gives CDR1 MDHEN, CDR2 SYDVKM. V was trimmed by 2 bases and J by 3 bases, leaving 14 bases between them. This CDR3 is built from 15 residues. This CDR3 is CASSLPAGGNYEQYF. In nucleotides, the CDR3 is TGTGCCAGCAGTTTACCAGCTGGCGGGAACTACGAGCAGTACTTC.

This clonotype was picked up a small number of times. The chain combines TRBV20-1 with TRBJ2-5; maybe TRBD1 (6 bases). The germline gives CDR1 DFQATT, CDR2 SNEGSKA (reference sequence). Trimming removed 6 bases from V and 1 base from J, with 18 bases in between. The CDR3 length is 15 residues. The CDR3 nucleotides are TGCAGTGCCATCCCCGGGTGGGGGCGCCAAGAGACCCAGTACTTC. Translated, it gives CSAIPGWGRQETQYF.

This clonotype was recorded a few times. The V gene is TRBV11-2, the J gene TRBJ1-2; D not certain. The germline V and J ends were trimmed by 0 bases and 2 bases, with 16 bases remaining between them. This CDR3 is 17 amino acids long. Germline CDR1 and CDR2: SGHAT and FQNNGV. The CDR3 bases are TGTGCCAGCAGCTTAGAAGCGACCCTTGTGGGGAACTATGGCTACACCTTC. Its translation is CASSLEATLVGNYGYTF.